The 10 T cell receptor beta chains below come from one sample, sequenced in a study of T cells in Graves' hyperthyroidism and ophthalmopathy. RNA transcripts yielded amplified TCR beta CDR3 regions. First-round RT-PCR targeting the TCR CDR3 was performed with the HTBI primer set. TCRdb passed the multiplex PCR reads through MiXCR, listing each CDR3 protein once. The data contain hundreds of thousands of distinct CDR3 sequences, 14% of them singletons. The sample was blood. These receptors came from a woman younger than 45 with Graves' hyperthyroidism that later progressed to Graves' ophthalmopathy.

This clonotype was found many times. The genes are TRBV4-1 and TRBJ1-1; no definite D call. This CDR3 has 14 residues. CDR1 is MGHRA and CDR2 is YSYEKL in the germline V gene. V was cut by 1 base and J by 1 base, with 7 bases left in between. The CDR3 DNA is TGCGCCAGCAGCCAAGGGTTCCAGAACACTGAAGCTTTCTTT. Protein product: CASSQGFQNTEAFF.

This clonotype came up many times. The chain has TRBV5-5 and TRBJ2-1; possibly TRBD1 or TRBD2 for D (5 bases each). V was trimmed by 4 bases and J by 7 bases, leaving 18 bases between them. Germline CDR1 reads SGHKS; CDR2 reads YYEKEE (reference sequence). The CDR3 spans 15 residues. DNA of the CDR3: TGTGCCAGCAGCGAGGTACAGGCGGGTGGGAATGAGCAGTTCTTC. Amino acid sequence: CASSEVQAGGNEQFF.

This chain joins TRBV4-2 and TRBJ2-1; 8 bases map to TRBD2. CDR3 length: 15 amino acids. V lost 7 bases, J lost 5 bases, and 10 bases stayed unmatched. CDR1 LGHNA and CDR2 YNFKEQ come from the germline V gene. The CDR3: CASTPMGTRDNEQFF. The CDR3 DNA follows: TGTGCCAGCACCCCGATGGGGACTAGGGACAATGAGCAGTTCTTC.

The chain has TRBV5-4 and TRBJ2-2; 10 bases map to TRBD1. Germline V CDR1 and CDR2: SGHNT, YYREEE (reference sequence). V gave up 6 bases and J gave up 7 bases; unmatched junction bases: 6. The CDR3 runs 14 residues. The CDR3 loop is CASTRTGGSGELFF. The DNA of the CDR3 is TGTGCCAGCACCAGGACAGGGGGGAGCGGGGAGCTGTTTTTT.

Details on this clonotype: The CDR3 ends on some other residue instead of the conserved phenylalanine or tryptophan, so this is likely a read error. CDR3 nucleotide sequence: TGTGCCAGCAGTTTCGAGGGGCTTAGGGGGGACACTGAAGCTTTCCTT. Encoded protein: CASSFEGLRGDTEAFL. The chain joins TRBV28 to TRBJ1-1, with D maybe TRBD1 (6 bases). The length of the CDR3 is 16 residues. Trimming took 3 bases from V and 3 from J, leaving 17 bases between them. CDR1 MDHEN and CDR2 SYDVKM come from the germline V gene.

This clonotype was picked up many times. The chain couples TRBV7-9 to TRBJ2-2; 7 nucleotides line up with TRBD1. Trimming at V came to 4 bases and at J to 3 bases, leaving 5 bases not matched to a gene. The CDR3 runs 15 residues. CDR1 and CDR2 (germline): SEHNR, FQNEAQ (reference sequence). The CDR3, as DNA: TGTGCCAGCAGCTCCTTCGGGACAGACACCGGGGAGCTGTTTTTT. This translates into CASSSFGTDTGELFF. Together with reference TRBV7-9 and TRBJ2-2, the CDR3 gives the full variable domain: DTGVSQNPRHKITKRGQNVTFRCDPISEHNRLYWYRQTLGQGPEFLTYFQNEAQLEKSRLLSDRFSAERPKGSFSTLEIQRTEQGDSAMYLCASSSFGTDTGELFFGEGSRLTVL.

This clonotype has ten or more counts. The gene calls are TRBV27 and TRBJ2-7; the D call may be TRBD1 or TRBD2 (5 bases each). With 1 base removed from V and 2 bases from J, the gap between germline ends came to 18 bases. Germline lookup yields CDR1 MNHEY and CDR2 SMNVEV (reference sequence). The CDR3 contains 17 residues. The CDR3 nucleotides read TGTGCCAGCAGTTTATGGGCTACGGGACGGTCTACCTACGAGCAGTACTTC. Protein: CASSLWATGRSTYEQYF.

This chain joins TRBV20-1 and TRBJ1-1; D ambiguous. The V gene's germline CDR1 is DFQATT and CDR2 SNEGSKA (reference sequence). CDR3 length: 14 amino acids. Between the trimmed V and J ends, which lost 6 bases and 0 bases, there was a span of 14 bases. The CDR3: CSAPMYGLNTEAFF. CDR3 coding DNA: TGCAGTGCCCCAATGTACGGTTTGAACACTGAAGCTTTCTTT.

This clonotype was detected many times. The V and J genes are TRBV28 and TRBJ1-1; possible D gene TRBD1, 6 bases. V lost 6 bases and J lost 2, with 10 bases in between. Germline CDR1 MDHEN, CDR2 SYDVKM. The CDR3 runs 13 residues. The CDR3: CASRQQGNTEAFF. CDR3 sequence (DNA): TGTGCCAGCAGACAACAGGGAAACACTGAAGCTTTCTTT.

This clonotype was counted ten times or more. This sequence joins TRBV19 and TRBJ1-1, with TRBD1 as a possible D gene (6 bases). The CDR3 is made up of 15 amino acids. Trimming removed 3 bases from V and 1 base from J, with 12 bases in between. CDR1 is LNHDA, CDR2 SQIVND, per germline (reference sequence). CDR3 sequence reads: CASSMTGAPNTEAFF. Here the CDR3 DNA reads TGTGCCAGTAGTATGACAGGAGCACCGAACACTGAAGCTTTCTTT. The entire variable domain, with the rest obtained from reference TRBV19 and TRBJ1-1, is as follows: DGGITQSPKYLFRKEGQNVTLSCEQNLNHDAMYWYRQDPGQGLRLIYYSQIVNDFQKGDIAEGYSVSREKKESFPLTVTSAQKNPTAFYLCASSMTGAPNTEAFFGQGTRLTVV.